A selection of T cell receptor beta chains follows, all from one sample in a study of blood T cell repertoires in COVID-19. Method: immunoSEQ multiplex PCR; TCRdb's copy keeps in-frame clones and lacks some. Of about 300,000 clones in the sample, 87% are singletons; the top ten hold approximately 5%. Sequencing input: PBMCs or T cells enriched from blood (not recorded which). The receptors shown here come from a woman between 25 and 40 years old who had recovered from COVID-19. CDR3s include the opening cysteine and the closing phenylalanine or tryptophan. The D gene is left open where the match is weak. The size of a clone is reported for some rows only, either as once, few or many, or as a class for expanded clones.

CDR3nt	CDR3aa	d_gene	j_gene	abundance	v_gene
TGTGCCAGCAGGATGACAGCCGCCTACGAGCAGTACTTC	CASRMTAAYEQYF	-	TRBJ2-7	-	TRBV27
TGTGCCAGCAGGGACAGGGGGCCGAACACTGAAGCTTTCTTT	CASRDRGPNTEAFF	TRBD1	TRBJ1-1	-	TRBV6-5
TGTGCCAGTACCTACGGGGCCGGGGAGCTGTTTTTT	CASTYGAGELFF	-	TRBJ2-2	once	TRBV3-1/TRBV3-2
TGCAGCGTTGCGACTAGCGGGGTGTTTTGGAATGAGCAGTTCTTC	CSVATSGVFWNEQFF	TRBD2	TRBJ2-1	-	TRBV29-1
TGTGCCAGCAGCGTTGTTATTAACACCGGGGAGCTGTTTTTT	CASSVVINTGELFF	-	TRBJ2-2	-	TRBV9
TGTGCCAGCAGCTTAGGAAGGGGGACTGAGCAGTTCTTC	CASSLGRGTEQFF	-	TRBJ2-1	-	TRBV7-9
TGTGCCAGCAGCCAATACCGGGACAGGAATTCACCCCTCCACTTT	CASSQYRDRNSPLHF	TRBD1	TRBJ1-6	-	TRBV3-1/TRBV3-2
TGTGCCAGCAGCCGGACAGAGGGCGAGCAGTACTTC	CASSRTEGEQYF	-	TRBJ2-7	-	TRBV5-4
TGTGCCAGCAGTTTATGGGGTCAGGGGGACTACGAGCAGTACTTC	CASSLWGQGDYEQYF	TRBD1	TRBJ2-7	-	TRBV27
TGTGCCAGCAGCCCTGAGGGACAGCTTAACTATGGCTACACCTTC	CASSPEGQLNYGYTF	TRBD1	TRBJ1-2	once	TRBV7-3
TGTGCCAGCAGCTTATTAGGGGGAATTGAAAAACTGTTTTTT	CASSLLGGIEKLFF	-	TRBJ1-4	-	TRBV7-2
TGTGCCAGCAGTTACGTTGGAGGAGCGAACACTGAAGCTTTCTTT	CASSYVGGANTEAFF	-	TRBJ1-1	-	TRBV6-5
TGTGCCAGTACCTTCACAGCAAATCAGCCCCAGCATTTT	CASTFTANQPQHF	-	TRBJ1-5	-	TRBV19
TGCGCCAGCAGGCTTCAGGGGTCGGCTGAAGCTTTCTTT	CASRLQGSAEAFF	-	TRBJ1-1	-	TRBV4-3
TGTGCCAGCAGCGAGTCAGGGTTTACCGGGGAGCTGTTTTTT	CASSESGFTGELFF	-	TRBJ2-2	-	TRBV6-5
TGTGCCAGCAGTTTACGGGACAGGGAAGCCGGGGAGCTGTTTTTT	CASSLRDREAGELFF	TRBD1	TRBJ2-2	few	TRBV27
TGCGCCAGCAGCTCGGGACAGGTGAATTCACCCCTCCACTTT	CASSSGQVNSPLHF	TRBD1	TRBJ1-6	-	TRBV5-1